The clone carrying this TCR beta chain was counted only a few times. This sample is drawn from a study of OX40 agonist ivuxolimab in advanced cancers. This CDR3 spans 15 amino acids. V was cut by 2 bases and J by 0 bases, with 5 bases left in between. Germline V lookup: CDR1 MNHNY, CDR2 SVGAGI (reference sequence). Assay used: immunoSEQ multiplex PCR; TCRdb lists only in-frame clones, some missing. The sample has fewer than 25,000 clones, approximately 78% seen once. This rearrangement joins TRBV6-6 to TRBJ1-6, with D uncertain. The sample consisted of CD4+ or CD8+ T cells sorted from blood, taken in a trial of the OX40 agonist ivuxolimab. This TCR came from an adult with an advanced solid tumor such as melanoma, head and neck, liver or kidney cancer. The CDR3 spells CASSYRSSYNSPLHF. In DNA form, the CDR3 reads TGTGCCAGCAGTTACAGGAGCTCCTATAATTCACCCCTCCACTTT.